The rows below give T cell receptor beta chains drawn from one sample of a study of cytomegalovirus exposure and HLA in healthy donors. Produced via immunoSEQ multiplex PCR; TCRdb's table is partial and in-frame only. The sample has 60,000 or so clones, approximately 71% seen once. The sample consisted of PBMCs. The receptor set was obtained from a man in his fifties in good health and CMV-seropositive. The CDR3 runs from the conserved cysteine through the conserved F or W. D genes are given only for firm matches. Where a row states a size, it is once, few, many or the class of an expanded clone; other rows omit it.

d_gene,abundance,j_gene,v_gene,CDR3nt,CDR3aa
NA,NA,TRBJ2-7,TRBV7-9,TGTGCCAGCAGCATTATGGGGAACAGGGTGCACGAGCAGTACTTC,CASSIMGNRVHEQYF
NA,NA,TRBJ1-2,TRBV10-2,TGCGCCAGCAGTGACCCCTTCTATGGCTACACCTTC,CASSDPFYGYTF
TRBD2,NA,TRBJ2-4,TRBV18,TGTGCCAGCTCACCGGGAGCGGGGGGTAACATTCAGTACTTC,CASSPGAGGNIQYF
NA,NA,TRBJ2-7,TRBV28,TGTGCCAGCAGTTTGGGAGGTGGTGGGTACGAGCAGTACTTC,CASSLGGGGYEQYF
NA,NA,TRBJ1-5,TRBV6-5,TGTGCCAGCAGTTACTCACGGTGGAATCAGCCCCAGCATTTT,CASSYSRWNQPQHF
TRBD1,NA,TRBJ1-5,TRBV19,TGTGCCAGTAGTATCAAGGGGGCCCATCAGCCCCAGCATTTT,CASSIKGAHQPQHF
TRBD2,NA,TRBJ2-1,TRBV5-1,TGCGCCAGCAGCTGGGGGGGAACTAGCGGGGGTTCCTCCTACAATGAGCAGTTCTTC,CASSWGGTSGGSSYNEQFF
NA,NA,TRBJ2-5,TRBV30,TGTGCCTGGAGGGGCCCCTGGACCCAGTACTTC,CAWRGPWTQYF
TRBD2,few,TRBJ2-7,TRBV6-5,TGTGCCAGCAGCTCCGGCGGGAGGGGATACGAGCAGTACTTC,CASSSGGRGYEQYF
TRBD2,NA,TRBJ2-2,TRBV28,TGTGCCAGCAGCCTCACTAGCGGGAGGGCCCCCGGGGAGCTGTTTTTT,CASSLTSGRAPGELFF
TRBD2,NA,TRBJ2-7,TRBV7-2,TGTGCCAGCAGCTTTAGCGGGATTGCAGGCGAGCAGTACTTC,CASSFSGIAGEQYF
TRBD1,few,TRBJ1-1,TRBV5-4,TGTGCCAGCAGCTTAGGGACAGATAACACTGAAGCTTTCTTT,CASSLGTDNTEAFF
NA,once,TRBJ1-3,TRBV7-8,TGTGCCAGCAGCTTAGGGGCTCCCCAGGCCGGAAACACCATATATTTT,CASSLGAPQAGNTIYF
NA,few,TRBJ2-7,TRBV11-1,TGTGCCAGCAGCTCCGCTAGATCGGTAGGCTCCTACGAGCAGTACTTC,CASSSARSVGSYEQYF
NA,NA,TRBJ2-5,TRBV7-2,TGTGCCAGCAGCCCTCAGGCGGCTAGCCTCCAAGAGACCCAGTACTTC,CASSPQAASLQETQYF
NA,NA,TRBJ1-1,TRBV25-1,TGTGCCAGCAGAAGAAGCGTGGGCACTGAAGCTTTCTTT,CASRRSVGTEAFF
TRBD1,few,TRBJ1-1,TRBV12-5,TGTGCTAGTGGCCTCAATTTGGTGGGACAGGCTTCGAACACTGAAGCTTTCTTT,CASGLNLVGQASNTEAFF
NA,NA,TRBJ2-7,TRBV7-8,TGTGCCAGCAGCTTAGATTACGGGATTAGTGGGGAGCAGTACTTC,CASSLDYGISGEQYF
TRBD1,once,TRBJ1-1,TRBV14,TGTGCCAGCAGCCTTGGACAGGTTGAAGCTTTCTTT,CASSLGQVEAFF
NA,NA,TRBJ2-3,TRBV7-9,TGTGCCAGCACGACTCGGCGGGTACGGGGCACAGATACGCAGTATTTT,CASTTRRVRGTDTQYF
NA,NA,TRBJ1-1,TRBV11-2,TGTGCCAGCAGCTTAGGAACAGGATATGAAGCTTTCTTT,CASSLGTGYEAFF
TRBD1,NA,TRBJ2-5,TRBV5-1,TGCGCCAGCAGCTGGGGACAGGGGGCGTGGGAGACCCAGTACTTC,CASSWGQGAWETQYF
NA,NA,TRBJ1-2,TRBV5-6,TGTGCCAGCAGCTACCTCGTGGGGACTGAGGGCTACACCTTC,CASSYLVGTEGYTF
NA,NA,TRBJ1-5,TRBV30,TGTGCCTGGAGTCCCCAGTACAATCAGCCCCAGCATTTT,CAWSPQYNQPQHF
TRBD2,NA,TRBJ2-7,TRBV27,TGTGCCAGCAGTGTAATTAGCGGGTCCTCCTACGAGCAGTACTTC,CASSVISGSSYEQYF
TRBD2,NA,TRBJ2-3,TRBV27,TGTGCCAGCAGTCAACTAGCGGGGGGGAGCACAGATACGCAGTATTTT,CASSQLAGGSTDTQYF
TRBD2,NA,TRBJ2-4,TRBV4-2,TGTGCCAGCAGCCAAGATCTGAGCGGGGCCAACCCCAGAAGTATTCAGTACTTC,CASSQDLSGANPRSIQYF
TRBD1,few,TRBJ1-2,TRBV6-5,TGTGCCAGCAGCCTAGGACAGGGGATAGTCTATGGCTACACCTTC,CASSLGQGIVYGYTF
NA,NA,TRBJ1-6,TRBV5-4,TGTGCCAGCAGCTTGGATGGACTTACTTTGGATTCACCCCTCCACTTT,CASSLDGLTLDSPLHF
NA,once,TRBJ1-3,TRBV7-2,TGTGCCAGCACCCATCCAGGGACTCAGGGAGGAAACACCATATATTTT,CASTHPGTQGGNTIYF
NA,NA,TRBJ1-1,TRBV30,TGTGCCTGGAGTCCGGACAGCGAAGGGGGTAAAGCTTTCTTT,CAWSPDSEGGKAFF
NA,NA,TRBJ2-2,TRBV5-4,TGTGCCAGCTCGGTCAGGACTCCCGACACCGGGGAGCTGCTTTTT,CASSVRTPDTGELLF
TRBD1,NA,TRBJ1-5,TRBV2,TGTGCCAGCAGAGACAGGGACCGTCAGCCCCAGCATTTT,CASRDRDRQPQHF
TRBD2,NA,TRBJ2-7,TRBV11-2,TGTGCCAGCAGCCTCTTCGGGGGGGGGTCCTACGAGCAGTACTTC,CASSLFGGGSYEQYF
TRBD2,NA,TRBJ2-1,TRBV6-4,TGTGCCAGCAGTGAAGCTAGCGGGGGGGCCAATGAGCAGTTCTTC,CASSEASGGANEQFF